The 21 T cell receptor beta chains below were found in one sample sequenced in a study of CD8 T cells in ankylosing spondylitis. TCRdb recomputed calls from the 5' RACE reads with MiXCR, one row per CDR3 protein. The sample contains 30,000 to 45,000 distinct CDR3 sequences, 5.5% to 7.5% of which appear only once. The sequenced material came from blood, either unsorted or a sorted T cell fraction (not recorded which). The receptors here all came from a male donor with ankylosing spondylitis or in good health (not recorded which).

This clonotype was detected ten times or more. The CDR3 is CASGDTNSYEQYF. The CDR3 DNA follows: TGTGCCAGCGGAGACACCAACTCCTACGAGCAGTACTTC. V gene TRBV7-9 combines with J gene TRBJ2-7, with D unclear. The CDR3 length is 13 residues. Trimming cost V 8 bases and J 0 bases, with 11 bases left between them. CDR1 SEHNR and CDR2 FQNEAQ come from the germline V gene (reference sequence).

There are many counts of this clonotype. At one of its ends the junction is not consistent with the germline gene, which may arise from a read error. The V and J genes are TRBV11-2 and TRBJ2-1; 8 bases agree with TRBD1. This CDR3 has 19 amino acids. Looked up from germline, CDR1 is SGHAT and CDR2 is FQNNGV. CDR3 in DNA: TGTGCCAGCACCCAAACTTCGGGGGACAGGCGGGATTCCTCCAATGAGCAGTTCTTC. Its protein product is CASTQTSGDRRDSSNEQFF.

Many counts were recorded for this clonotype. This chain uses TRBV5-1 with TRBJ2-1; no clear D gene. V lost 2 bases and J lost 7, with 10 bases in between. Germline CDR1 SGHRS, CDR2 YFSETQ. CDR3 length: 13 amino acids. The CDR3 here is CASSFGPPNEQFF. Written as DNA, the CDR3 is TGCGCCAGCAGCTTTGGCCCTCCTAATGAGCAGTTCTTC.

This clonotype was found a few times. The CDR3, as DNA: TGTGCCAGCAGCCCTCGGGACTCCTCTTCCTACAATGAGCAGTTCTTC. It translates to CASSPRDSSSYNEQFF. This chain uses TRBV4-2 with TRBJ2-1; D is perhaps TRBD2 (6 bases). Germline V gene data show CDR1 as LGHNA and CDR2 as YNFKEQ. The CDR3 is 16 amino acids. Trimming took off 4 bases at V and 1 base at J, with 14 bases between the two ends.

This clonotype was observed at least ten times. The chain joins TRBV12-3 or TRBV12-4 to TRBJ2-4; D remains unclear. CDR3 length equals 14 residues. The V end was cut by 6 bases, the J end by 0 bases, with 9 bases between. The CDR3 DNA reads TGTGCCAGCAGCGATCGGCTAGCCAAAAACATTCAGTACTTC. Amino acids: CASSDRLAKNIQYF.

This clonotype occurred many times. The chain's CDR3 is CASSLNLGAGEGEQFF. The CDR3 DNA reads TGTGCCAGCAGCTTAAATCTAGGGGCAGGGGAAGGAGAGCAGTTCTTC. V usage is TRBV7-8 and J usage is TRBJ2-1; D is possibly TRBD1 (6 bases). With 2 bases removed from V and 10 bases from J, the gap between germline ends came to 21 bases. The CDR3 has 16 residues. Germline CDR1 and CDR2: SGHVS and FQNEAQ.

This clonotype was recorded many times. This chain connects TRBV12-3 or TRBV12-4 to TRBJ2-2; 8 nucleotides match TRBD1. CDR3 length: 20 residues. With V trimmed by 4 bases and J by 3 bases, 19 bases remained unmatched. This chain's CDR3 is CASSSRGQTGAEEYTGELFF. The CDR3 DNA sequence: TGTGCCAGCAGTTCTAGAGGGCAGACAGGGGCTGAAGAATACACCGGGGAGCTGTTTTTT.

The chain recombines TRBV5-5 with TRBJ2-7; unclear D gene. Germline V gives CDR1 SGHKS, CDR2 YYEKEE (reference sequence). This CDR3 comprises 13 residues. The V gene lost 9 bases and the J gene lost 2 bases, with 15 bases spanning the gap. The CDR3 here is CAMSPTNPYEQYF. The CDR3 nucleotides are TGTGCCATGAGCCCTACAAACCCCTACGAGCAGTACTTC. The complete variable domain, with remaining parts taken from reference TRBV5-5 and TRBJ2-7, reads DAGVTQSPTHLIKTRGQQVTLRCSPISGHKSVSWYQQVLGQGPQFIFQYYEKEERGRGNFPDRFSARQFPNYSSELNVNALLLGDSALYLCAMSPTNPYEQYFGPGTRLTVT.

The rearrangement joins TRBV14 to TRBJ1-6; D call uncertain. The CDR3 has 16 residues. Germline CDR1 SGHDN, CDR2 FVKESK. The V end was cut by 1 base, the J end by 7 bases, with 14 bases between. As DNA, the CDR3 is TGTGCCAGCAGCCAAGGCCGGGCCCGATGGAATTCACCCCTCCACTTT. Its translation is CASSQGRARWNSPLHF.

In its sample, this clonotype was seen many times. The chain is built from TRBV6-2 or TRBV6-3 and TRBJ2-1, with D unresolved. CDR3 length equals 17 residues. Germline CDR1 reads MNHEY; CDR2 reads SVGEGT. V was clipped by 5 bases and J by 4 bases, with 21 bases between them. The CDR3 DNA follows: TGTGCCAGCAGTGACCCCACTCAATTAGAGCCTTACAATGAGCAGTTCTTC. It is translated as CASSDPTQLEPYNEQFF.

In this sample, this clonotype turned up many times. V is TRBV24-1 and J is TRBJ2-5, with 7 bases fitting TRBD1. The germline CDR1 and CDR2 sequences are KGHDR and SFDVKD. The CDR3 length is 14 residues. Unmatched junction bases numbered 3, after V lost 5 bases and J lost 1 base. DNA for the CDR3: TGTGCCACCAGTGCCTGGGACAGCCAAGAGACCCAGTACTTC. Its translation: CATSAWDSQETQYF.

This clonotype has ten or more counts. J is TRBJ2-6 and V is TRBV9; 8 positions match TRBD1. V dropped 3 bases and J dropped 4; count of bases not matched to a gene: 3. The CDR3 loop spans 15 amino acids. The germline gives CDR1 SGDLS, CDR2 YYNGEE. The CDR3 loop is CASSGRGQGANVLTF. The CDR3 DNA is TGTGCCAGCAGCGGCAGGGGGCAAGGGGCCAACGTCCTGACTTTC.

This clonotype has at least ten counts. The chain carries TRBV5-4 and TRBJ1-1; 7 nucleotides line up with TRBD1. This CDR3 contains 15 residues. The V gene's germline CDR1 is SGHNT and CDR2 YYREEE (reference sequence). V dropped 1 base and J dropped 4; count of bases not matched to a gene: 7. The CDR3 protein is CASSLIEGASTEAFF. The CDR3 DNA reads TGTGCCAGCAGCTTGATAGAGGGGGCGAGCACTGAAGCTTTCTTT.

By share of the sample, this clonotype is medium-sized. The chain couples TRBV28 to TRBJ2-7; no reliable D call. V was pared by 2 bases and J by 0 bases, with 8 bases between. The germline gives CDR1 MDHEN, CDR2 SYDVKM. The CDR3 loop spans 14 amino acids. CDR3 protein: CASSLQASSYEQYF. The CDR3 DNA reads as TGTGCCAGCAGTTTACAAGCGTCCTCCTACGAGCAGTACTTC.

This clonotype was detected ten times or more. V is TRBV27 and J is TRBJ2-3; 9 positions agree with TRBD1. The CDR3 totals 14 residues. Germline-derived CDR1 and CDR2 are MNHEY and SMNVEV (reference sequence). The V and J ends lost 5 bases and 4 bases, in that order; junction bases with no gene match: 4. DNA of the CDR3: TGTGCCAGCAGTACGCGACAGGGGGCAGATACGCAGTATTTT. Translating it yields CASSTRQGADTQYF.

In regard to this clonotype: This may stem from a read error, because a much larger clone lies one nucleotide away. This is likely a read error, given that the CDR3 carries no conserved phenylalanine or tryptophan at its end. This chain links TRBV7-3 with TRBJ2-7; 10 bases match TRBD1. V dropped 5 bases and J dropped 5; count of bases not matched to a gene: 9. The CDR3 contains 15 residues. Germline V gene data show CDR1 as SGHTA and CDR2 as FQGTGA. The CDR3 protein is CASSVSGTGVHEQYS. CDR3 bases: TGTGCCAGCAGCGTGTCCGGGACAGGGGTACACGAGCAGTACTCC.

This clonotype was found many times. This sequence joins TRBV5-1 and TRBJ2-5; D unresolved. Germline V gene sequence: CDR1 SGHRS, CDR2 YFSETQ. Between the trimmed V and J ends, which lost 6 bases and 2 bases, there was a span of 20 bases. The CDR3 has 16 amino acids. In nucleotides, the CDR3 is TGCGCCAGCACCCAGGATCCGGGTGGTGGACAAGAGACCCAGTACTTC. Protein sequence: CASTQDPGGGQETQYF.

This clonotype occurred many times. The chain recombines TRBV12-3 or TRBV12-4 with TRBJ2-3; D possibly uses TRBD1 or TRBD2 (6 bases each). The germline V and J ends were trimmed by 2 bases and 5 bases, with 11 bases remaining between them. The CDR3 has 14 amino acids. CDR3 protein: CASSLWGAGDTQYF. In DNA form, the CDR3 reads TGTGCCAGCAGTTTATGGGGGGCCGGAGATACGCAGTATTTT.

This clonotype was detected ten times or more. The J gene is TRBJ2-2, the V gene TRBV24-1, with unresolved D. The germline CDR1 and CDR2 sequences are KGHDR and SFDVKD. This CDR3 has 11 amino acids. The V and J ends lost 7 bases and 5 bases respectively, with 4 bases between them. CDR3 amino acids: CATRGTGELFF. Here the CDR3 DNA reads TGTGCCACCAGAGGAACCGGGGAGCTGTTTTTT.

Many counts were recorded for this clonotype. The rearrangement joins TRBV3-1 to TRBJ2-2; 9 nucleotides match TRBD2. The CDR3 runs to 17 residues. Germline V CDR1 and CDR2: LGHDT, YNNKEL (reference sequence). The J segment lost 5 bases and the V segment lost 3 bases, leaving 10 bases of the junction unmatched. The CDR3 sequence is CASSHTSGRRGTGELFF. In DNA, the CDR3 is TGTGCCAGCAGCCACACAAGCGGGAGGCGAGGGACCGGGGAGCTGTTTTTT. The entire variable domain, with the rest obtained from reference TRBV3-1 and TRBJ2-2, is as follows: DTAVSQTPKYLVTQMGNDKSIKCEQNLGHDTMYWYKQDSKKFLKIMFSYNNKELIINETVPNRFSPKSPDKAHLNLHINSLELGDSAVYFCASSHTSGRRGTGELFFGEGSRLTVL.

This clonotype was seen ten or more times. CDR3 sequence reads: CATRGGLDTGELFF. The CDR3, as DNA: TGTGCCACCCGAGGGGGGCTTGACACCGGGGAGCTGTTTTTT. The rearrangement links TRBV24-1 to TRBJ2-2; D assignment may be TRBD1 or TRBD2 (6 bases each). V was trimmed by 9 bases and J by 3 bases, leaving 13 bases between them. Germline V gives CDR1 KGHDR, CDR2 SFDVKD. The CDR3 covers 14 residues.